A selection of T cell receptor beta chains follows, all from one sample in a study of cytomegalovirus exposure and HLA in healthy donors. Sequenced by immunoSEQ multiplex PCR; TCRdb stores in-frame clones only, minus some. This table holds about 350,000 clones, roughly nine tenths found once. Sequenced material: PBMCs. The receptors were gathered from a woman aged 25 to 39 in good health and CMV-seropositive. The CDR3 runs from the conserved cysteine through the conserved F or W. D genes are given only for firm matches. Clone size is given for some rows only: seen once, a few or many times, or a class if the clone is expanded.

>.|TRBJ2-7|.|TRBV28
CASSSPTEPTYEQYF
TGTGCCAGCAGTTCGCCGACAGAACCTACCTACGAGCAGTACTTC
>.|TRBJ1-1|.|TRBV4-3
CASSQGFGSGSEAFF
TGCGCCAGCAGCCAAGGATTTGGGAGCGGCTCTGAAGCTTTCTTT
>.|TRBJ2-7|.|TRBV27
CASSSLPLFYEQYF
TGTGCCAGCAGTTCCCTACCGCTGTTCTACGAGCAGTACTTC
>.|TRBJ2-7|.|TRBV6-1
CASFRDYEQYF
TGTGCCAGCTTCAGGGACTACGAGCAGTACTTC
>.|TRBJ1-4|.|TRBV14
CASSHGFRLREKLFF
TGTGCCAGCAGCCACGGTTTCAGGCTCCGGGAAAAACTGTTTTTT
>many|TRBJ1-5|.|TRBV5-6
CASSVGGLGGQPQHF
TGTGCCAGCAGTGTGGGAGGTCTCGGCGGTCAGCCCCAGCATTTT
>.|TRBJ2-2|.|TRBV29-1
CSVEDHGGAVTGELFF
TGCAGCGTTGAAGATCACGGGGGCGCGGTCACCGGGGAGCTGTTTTTT
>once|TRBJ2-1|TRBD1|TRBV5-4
CASRPTGTVEDEQFF
TGTGCCAGCAGACCAACCGGGACAGTGGAGGATGAGCAGTTCTTC
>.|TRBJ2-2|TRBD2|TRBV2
CASSGLAGASTGELFF
TGTGCCAGCAGTGGACTAGCGGGGGCCTCCACCGGGGAGCTGTTTTTT
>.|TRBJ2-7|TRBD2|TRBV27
CASSQRTSGDYEQYF
TGTGCCAGCAGTCAGAGGACTAGCGGGGACTACGAGCAGTACTTC
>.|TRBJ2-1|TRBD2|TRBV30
CAWSDPRGTAYNEQFF
TGTGCCTGGAGTGATCCGCGGGGGACGGCCTACAATGAGCAGTTCTTC
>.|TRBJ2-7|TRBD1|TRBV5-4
CASSLAGTGGAEQYF
TGTGCCAGCAGTTTAGCCGGGACAGGGGGCGCCGAGCAGTACTTC
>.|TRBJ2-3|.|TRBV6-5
CASSYSPGTSTDTQYF
TGTGCCAGCAGTTACTCTCCAGGAACTAGCACAGATACGCAGTATTTT
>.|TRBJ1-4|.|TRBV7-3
CASASGPDEKLFF
TGTGCCTCCGCGTCGGGCCCGGACGAAAAACTGTTTTTT
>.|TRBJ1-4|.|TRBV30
CAWGTTDGNEKLFF
TGTGCCTGGGGGACCACAGACGGGAATGAAAAACTGTTTTTT
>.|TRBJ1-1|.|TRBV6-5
CASSRTEYTEAFF
TGTGCCAGCAGTCGGACGGAATACACTGAAGCTTTCTTT
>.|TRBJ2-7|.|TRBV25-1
CASSPNWGTVSSYEQYF
TGTGCCAGCAGCCCCAATTGGGGTACCGTTAGCTCCTACGAGCAGTACTTC
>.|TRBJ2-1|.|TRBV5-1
CASSLSGGRYEQFF
TGCGCCAGCAGCTTGTCCGGGGGACGGTATGAGCAGTTCTTC
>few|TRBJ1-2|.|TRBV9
CASSPGQPLYYGYTF
TGTGCCAGCAGCCCCGGACAGCCACTATATTATGGCTACACCTTC
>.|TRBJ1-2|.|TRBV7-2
CASSLGQYSLSGYTF
TGTGCCAGCAGCTTAGGGCAATATAGCCTCTCCGGCTACACCTTC
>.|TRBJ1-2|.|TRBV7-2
CASSLSQTNYGYTF
TGTGCCAGCAGCCTTTCACAGACAAACTATGGCTACACCTTC
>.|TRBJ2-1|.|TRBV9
CASSGSSAGNEQFF
TGTGCCAGCAGCGGATCTAGCGCTGGGAATGAGCAGTTCTTC
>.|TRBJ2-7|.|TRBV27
CASSLGGSYEQYF
TGTGCCAGCAGTTTAGGTGGATCCTACGAGCAGTACTTC
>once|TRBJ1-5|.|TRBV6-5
CASSYSGGWQPQHF
TGTGCCAGCAGTTACTCAGGCGGGTGGCAGCCCCAGCATTTT
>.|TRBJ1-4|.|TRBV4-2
CASSQGGGEKLFF
TGTGCCAGCAGCCAGGGAGGGGGTGAAAAACTGTTTTTT
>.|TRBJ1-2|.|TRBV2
CASSLGNGYTF
TGTGCCAGCAGTTTGGGAAATGGCTACACCTTC
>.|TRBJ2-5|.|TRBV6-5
CASSPVLGMGTQYF
TGTGCCAGCAGTCCCGTCTTAGGGATGGGGACCCAGTACTTC
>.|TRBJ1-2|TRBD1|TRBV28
CASSPRGQGGGYTF
TGTGCCAGCAGTCCCAGGGGACAGGGAGGCGGCTACACCTTC
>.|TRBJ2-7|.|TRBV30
CAWSVQMLSYEQYF
TGTGCCTGGAGTGTACAGATGCTCTCCTACGAGCAGTACTTC
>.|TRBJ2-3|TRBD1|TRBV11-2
CASSRQQGFSTDTQYF
TGTGCCAGCAGCCGGCAACAGGGGTTTAGCACAGATACGCAGTATTTT